One sample yielded the 6 T cell receptor beta chains listed below, sequenced in a study of T cell changes during pregnancy in multiple sclerosis. Generated by immunoSEQ multiplex PCR, the TCRdb table keeps only in-frame clones and is missing some. Altogether about 80,000 clones are present, 92% being singletons, with the ten largest covering 1.4%. This material consisted of peripheral blood, taken before pregnancy. Source of these receptors: a female donor with multiple sclerosis, enrolled in a pregnancy study.

The gene calls are TRBV1 and TRBJ2-2; the table's D call, TRBD2, was not checked against the DNA. TRBV1 is given as a pseudogene. The CDR3 runs to 20 residues. CDR3 nucleotide sequence: TGCACCAGCAGCCAAGAGGTCGGACTAGCGGGGGTAATGTTTCCCGGGGAGCTGTTTTTT. Protein: CTSSQEVGLAGVMFPGELFF.

The chain combines TRBV19 with TRBJ1-4; D remains unclear. The CDR3 is 16 amino acids. V lost 1 base to trimming and J lost 8 bases, with 17 bases between them. Germline assignment: CDR1 LNHDA and CDR2 SQIVND (reference sequence). CDR3 in amino acids: CASSIGLGGPHEKLFF. DNA of the CDR3: TGTGCCAGTAGTATAGGCCTGGGAGGCCCCCACGAAAAACTGTTTTTT.

The chain couples TRBV19 to TRBJ1-2; 9 bases are shared with TRBD1. V shed 8 bases, J shed 8 bases, and the junction held 15 bases outside the gene matches. The CDR3 length is 15 residues. Germline-derived CDR1 and CDR2 are LNHDA and SQIVND (reference sequence). The CDR3 loop reads CASHSMGDRATGYTF. The CDR3 nucleotides are TGTGCCAGTCATAGTATGGGGGACAGGGCGACGGGCTACACCTTC. The whole variable domain, filled in from reference TRBV19 and TRBJ1-2, reads DGGITQSPKYLFRKEGQNVTLSCEQNLNHDAMYWYRQDPGQGLRLIYYSQIVNDFQKGDIAEGYSVSREKKESFPLTVTSAQKNPTAFYLCASHSMGDRATGYTFGSGTRLTVV.

The rearrangement uses TRBV6-6 and TRBJ2-1; possibly TRBD1 for D (6 bases). The CDR3 is 15 residues long. V was pared by 4 bases and J by 9 bases, with 19 bases between. CDR1 and CDR2 from the germline V gene are MNHNY and SVGAGI (reference sequence). Here the CDR3 reads CASSSIGTTRGEQFF. In DNA, the CDR3 is TGTGCCAGCAGTTCGATCGGGACCACCAGGGGTGAGCAGTTCTTC.

The chain carries TRBV4-1 and TRBJ2-7, with D uncertain. The germline V gene encodes CDR1 MGHRA and CDR2 YSYEKL. The CDR3 runs to 14 residues. Trimming stripped 0 bases from V and 1 base from J, with 7 bases between. The CDR3 spells CASSQDYGSYEQYF. DNA of the CDR3: TGCGCCAGCAGCCAAGATTACGGTTCCTACGAGCAGTACTTC.

The rearrangement uses TRBV13 and TRBJ1-5, with TRBD1 as a possible D gene (6 bases). From germline, CDR1 is PRHDT and CDR2 FYEKMQ (reference sequence). Between the trimmed V and J ends, which lost 4 bases and 6 bases, there was a span of 13 bases. The length of the CDR3 is 14 residues. The CDR3 DNA follows: TGTGCCAGCAGCTCCACAGGGTCAGGTCAGCCCCAGCATTTT. Translated, it gives CASSSTGSGQPQHF. Looking up the rest from reference TRBV13 and TRBJ1-5 gives the full variable domain: AAGVIQSPRHLIKEKRETATLKCYPIPRHDTVYWYQQGPGQDPQFLISFYEKMQSDKGSIPDRFSAQQFSDYHSELNMSSLELGDSALYFCASSSTGSGQPQHFGDGTRLSIL.